A single sample gave rise to the 22 T cell receptor beta chains below, sequenced in a study of beta chain features in type 1 diabetes. Their target antigens are unknown. Expressed TCRB transcripts got sequenced, as all isolated RNA was reverse transcribed. Method: immunoSEQ multiplex PCR; TCRdb's copy keeps in-frame clones and lacks some. The table includes around 130,000 clones, roughly 10% detected once. Study results and caveats: In every one of the four CD4+ subsets, TCRB CDR3s were moderately but significantly shorter in Type 1 diabetes patients.

Sequenced material: central memory CD4+ T cells from blood. These receptors were collected from a man aged 30 to 45 with type 1 diabetes.

The V and J genes are TRBV4-3 and TRBJ1-5; D is possibly TRBD1 (6 bases). V lost 0 bases and J 2 bases, leaving 11 bases between the germline ends. CDR1 is LGHNA, CDR2 YSLEER, per germline. The CDR3 is made up of 16 amino acids. Here the CDR3 reads CASSQDQGWGNQPQHF. The CDR3 DNA reads TGCGCCAGCAGCCAAGACCAGGGGTGGGGCAATCAGCCCCAGCATTTT.

In its sample, this clone was seen a few times. The chain combines TRBV7-3 with TRBJ2-5, with 11 bases lining up with TRBD2. Germline V gene data show CDR1 as SGHTA and CDR2 as FQGTGA. The CDR3 consists of 14 residues. V was clipped by 5 bases and J by 7 bases; unmatched bases: 6. The CDR3 DNA reads TGTGCCAGCAGCCAACGTAGCGGGGGGGGGACCCAGTACTTC. Its protein product is CASSQRSGGGTQYF.

This clone has a handful of counts. This sequence joins TRBV4-2 and TRBJ2-3, with 10 bases that match TRBD2. Germline CDR1 reads LGHNA; CDR2 reads YNFKEQ. V lost 8 bases and J lost 0; bases outside the gene matches: 8. The CDR3 is 16 residues long. CDR3 in DNA: TGTGCCAGCGGGTTGCTAGCGGGGGAGAGCACAGATACGCAGTATTTT. Translation: CASGLLAGESTDTQYF.

This chain links TRBV19 with TRBJ2-7; D remains unclear. V was cut by 3 bases and J by 0 bases, with 6 bases left in between. CDR1 and CDR2 (germline): LNHDA, SQIVND (reference sequence). CDR3 length: 13 residues. CDR3 sequence: CASSIGLSYEQYF. The DNA for the CDR3 is TGTGCCAGTAGTATTGGCCTCTCCTACGAGCAGTACTTC.

This clone has only a few counts. The V call is TRBV2, the J call TRBJ1-3; D perhaps matches TRBD1 (6 bases). V shed 6 bases and J shed 2 bases, with 14 bases lying between them. Germline V gene lookup returns CDR1 SNHLY and CDR2 FYNNEI. This CDR3 is 15 amino acids long. The CDR3 sequence: CASSIQYRAGNTIYF. Written as DNA, the CDR3 is TGTGCCAGCAGCATACAGTACAGGGCTGGAAACACCATATATTTT.

V is TRBV28 and J is TRBJ1-6; tentatively, D is TRBD1 (5 bases). Per germline, CDR1 MDHEN and CDR2 SYDVKM. The length of the CDR3 is 14 residues. V dropped 6 bases and J dropped 7 bases, with 13 bases sitting between them. The CDR3 loop is CASSIWQGNSPLHF. The DNA of the CDR3 is TGTGCCAGCAGCATATGGCAGGGAAATTCACCCCTCCACTTT. The full variable domain, with the rest looked up from reference TRBV28 and TRBJ1-6, is DVKVTQSSRYLVKRTGEKVFLECVQDMDHENMFWYRQDPGLGLRLIYFSYDVKMKEKGDIPEGYSVSREKKERFSLILESASTNQTSMYLCASSIWQGNSPLHFGNGTRLTVT.

The rearrangement uses TRBV4-1 and TRBJ2-1, with 8 bases lining up with TRBD1. CDR1 and CDR2 from the germline V gene are MGHRA and YSYEKL. The junction had 2 bases not matched to a gene; V was cut back by 2 bases and J by 2 bases. CDR3 size: 15 residues. CDR3 sequence reads: CASSQWTGPYNEQFF. CDR3 coding DNA: TGCGCCAGCAGCCAATGGACAGGGCCCTACAATGAGCAGTTCTTC.

The chain carries TRBV15 and TRBJ2-7; D possibly corresponds to TRBD1 (6 bases). Trimming pared 0 bases from V and 9 bases from J, leaving 18 bases between. Germline V lookup: CDR1 LNHNV, CDR2 YYDKDF (reference sequence). CDR3 length equals 15 residues. The CDR3, as DNA: TGTGCCACCAGCAGAGATAGTGGTGGACAGAGCATGCAGTACTTC. Its protein is CATSRDSGGQSMQYF. The variable domain in full, with the rest retrieved from reference TRBV15 and TRBJ2-7, is DAMVIQNPRYQVTQFGKPVTLSCSQTLNHNVMYWYQQKSSQAPKLLFHYYDKDFNNEADTPDNFQSRRPNTSFCFLDIRSPGLGDTAMYLCATSRDSGGQSMQYFGPGTRLTVT.

This clone showed up just a few times. This rearrangement joins TRBV5-1 to TRBJ1-1; D is unclear. The CDR3 runs 14 residues. Trimming stripped 4 bases from V and 1 base from J, with 11 bases between. CDR1 and CDR2 (germline): SGHRS, YFSETQ. CDR3 coding DNA: TGCGCCAGCAGCCGATATACTGCGAACACTGAAGCTTTCTTT. This gives the protein CASSRYTANTEAFF. The complete variable domain, with remaining parts taken from reference TRBV5-1 and TRBJ1-1, reads KAGVTQTPRYLIKTRGQQVTLSCSPISGHRSVSWYQQTPGQGLQFLFEYFSETQRNKGNFPGRFSGRQFSNSRSEMNVSTLELGDSALYLCASSRYTANTEAFFGQGTRLTVV.

In DNA form, the CDR3 reads TGTGCCAGCAGCTCGGGGACTAGCCTTTTCTACGAGCAGTACTTC. Translation: CASSSGTSLFYEQYF. This chain connects TRBV5-5 to TRBJ2-7; TRBD2 agrees at 9 bases. Trimming cost V 3 bases and J 3 bases; bases outside gene matches: 7. Germline CDR1 is SGHKS and CDR2 is YYEKEE (reference sequence). This CDR3 has 15 residues.

The table lists this clone with a few counts. This sample includes further DNA sequences coding for the same CDR3. The chain has TRBV18 and TRBJ1-2; 7 bases map to TRBD1. V dropped 2 bases and J dropped 5; count of bases not matched to a gene: 2. Germline V CDR1 and CDR2: KGHSH, LQKENI. CDR3 length: 13 residues. The CDR3 spells CASSPDRAYGYTF. Here the CDR3 DNA reads TGTGCCAGCTCACCAGACAGGGCGTATGGCTACACCTTC.

This clone was seen only a few times. The chain carries TRBV2 and TRBJ2-1; D may be TRBD1 (5 bases). The germline V gene encodes CDR1 SNHLY and CDR2 FYNNEI. This CDR3 is 14 amino acids long. V lost 4 bases to trimming and J lost 12 bases, with 19 bases between them. This CDR3 reads CASSGVGPNQGQFF. Here the CDR3 DNA reads TGTGCCAGCAGTGGGGTGGGTCCCAACCAGGGGCAGTTCTTC.

V gene TRBV4-1 combines with J gene TRBJ2-1; TRBD1 matches 10 bases. The germline CDR1 and CDR2 sequences are MGHRA and YSYEKL. J gave up 6 bases and V 4 bases, and 0 bases lay outside the gene matches. The CDR3 extends over 13 amino acids. The CDR3 loop is CASSRTGGNEQFF. CDR3 DNA sequence: TGCGCCAGCAGCCGGACAGGGGGCAATGAGCAGTTCTTC.

The chain is built from TRBV30 and TRBJ2-3; D perhaps matches TRBD1 (6 bases). CDR3 length equals 14 residues. V lost 7 bases and J lost 0, with 14 bases in between. Germline V gene lookup returns CDR1 GTSNPN and CDR2 SVGIG (reference sequence). CDR3 sequence reads: CALNGQGSTDTQYF. In nucleotides, the CDR3 is TGTGCCTTGAACGGGCAGGGGAGCACAGATACGCAGTATTTT.

This clone was seen only a few times. The V gene is TRBV14, the J gene TRBJ2-1; 9 bases line up with TRBD2. In germline, CDR1 is SGHDN, CDR2 FVKESK. There are 15 residues in the CDR3. Trimming at V came to 0 bases and at J to 4 bases, leaving 1 base not matched to a gene. CDR3 sequence reads: CASSQEAGGYNEQFF. As DNA, the CDR3 is TGTGCCAGCAGCCAAGAAGCGGGGGGATACAATGAGCAGTTCTTC.

This clone was found a few times. Other DNA sequences in the sample encode the same CDR3. The CDR3 spells CASSASGGQETQYF. CDR3 DNA sequence: TGTGCCAGCAGCGCTAGCGGGGGGCAAGAGACCCAGTACTTC. This chain connects TRBV7-2 to TRBJ2-5; 11 bases line up with TRBD2. Germline lookup yields CDR1 SGHTA and CDR2 FQGNSA. Losses at the gene ends were 5 bases for V and 2 bases for J; bases not matched to a gene: 1. The CDR3 sequence is 14 residues long.

The V and J genes are TRBV28 and TRBJ1-2; TRBD1 matches at 7 bases. After removal of 5 bases from V and 4 bases from J, the junction contained 13 bases not matched to a gene. The CDR3 totals 16 residues. Germline V gene sequence: CDR1 MDHEN, CDR2 SYDVKM. The CDR3 reads CASSPAQGNDFYGYTF. The CDR3 nucleotides are TGTGCCAGCAGTCCTGCACAGGGGAACGATTTCTATGGCTACACCTTC.

V and J are TRBV29-1 and TRBJ2-3; 14 bases line up with TRBD2. Per germline, CDR1 SQVTM and CDR2 ANQGSEA. This CDR3 is built from 14 residues. With V trimmed by 4 bases and J by 7 bases, 4 bases remained unmatched. The CDR3 DNA reads as TGCAGCGTTGCCGGGACTAGCGGGGGTTATACGCAGTATTTT. This codes for CSVAGTSGGYTQYF.

This clone has only a few counts. The chain joins TRBV5-1 to TRBJ1-2, with a tentative D call TRBD1 (5 bases). In germline, CDR1 is SGHRS, CDR2 YFSETQ. With 0 bases removed from V and 2 bases from J, the gap between germline ends came to 5 bases. The CDR3 consists of 13 residues. CDR3 residues: CASSLDRNYGYTF. CDR3 nucleotides: TGCGCCAGCAGCTTGGACAGGAACTATGGCTACACCTTC.

This chain connects TRBV2 to TRBJ2-7, with D possibly matching TRBD1 (5 bases). Trimming took off 4 bases at V and 8 bases at J, with 12 bases between the two ends. This CDR3 contains 12 residues. Germline V lookup: CDR1 SNHLY, CDR2 FYNNEI. The CDR3 DNA follows: TGTGCCAGCAGTGCACAGGTTTCCAAGCAGTACTTC. As protein: CASSAQVSKQYF.

This clone was observed a handful of times. The chain uses TRBV14 and TRBJ1-1; possibly TRBD1 for D (6 bases). Germline V CDR1 and CDR2: SGHDN, FVKESK. Between the trimmed V and J ends, which lost 4 bases and 1 base, there was a span of 7 bases. The CDR3 runs to 13 residues. This CDR3 reads CASSRQENTEAFF. Here the CDR3 DNA reads TGTGCCAGCAGCCGACAGGAGAACACTGAAGCTTTCTTT.

CDR3 loop: CASGAEQFF. The CDR3 DNA reads TGTGCCTCTGGGGCCGAGCAGTTCTTC. This chain links TRBV9 with TRBJ2-1; D might be TRBD1 (5 bases). This CDR3 is built from 9 residues. Trimming shortened V by 10 bases and J by 10 bases, and 9 bases separated the two germline ends. Per the germline V gene, CDR1 is SGDLS and CDR2 is YYNGEE.